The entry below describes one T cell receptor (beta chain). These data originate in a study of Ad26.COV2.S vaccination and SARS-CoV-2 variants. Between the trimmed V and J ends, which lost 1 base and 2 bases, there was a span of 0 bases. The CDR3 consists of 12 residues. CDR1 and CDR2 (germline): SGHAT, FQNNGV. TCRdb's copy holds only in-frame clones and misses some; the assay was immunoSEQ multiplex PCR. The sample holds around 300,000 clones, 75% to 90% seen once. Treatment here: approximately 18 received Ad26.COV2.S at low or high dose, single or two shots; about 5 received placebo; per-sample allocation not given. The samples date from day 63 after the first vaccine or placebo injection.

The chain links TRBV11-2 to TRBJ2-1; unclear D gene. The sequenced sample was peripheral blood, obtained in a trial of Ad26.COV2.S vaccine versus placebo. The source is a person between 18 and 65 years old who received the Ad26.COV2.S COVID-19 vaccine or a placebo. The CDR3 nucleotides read TGTGCCAGCAGCTTAGCCTACAATGAGCAGTTCTTC. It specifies CASSLAYNEQFF.